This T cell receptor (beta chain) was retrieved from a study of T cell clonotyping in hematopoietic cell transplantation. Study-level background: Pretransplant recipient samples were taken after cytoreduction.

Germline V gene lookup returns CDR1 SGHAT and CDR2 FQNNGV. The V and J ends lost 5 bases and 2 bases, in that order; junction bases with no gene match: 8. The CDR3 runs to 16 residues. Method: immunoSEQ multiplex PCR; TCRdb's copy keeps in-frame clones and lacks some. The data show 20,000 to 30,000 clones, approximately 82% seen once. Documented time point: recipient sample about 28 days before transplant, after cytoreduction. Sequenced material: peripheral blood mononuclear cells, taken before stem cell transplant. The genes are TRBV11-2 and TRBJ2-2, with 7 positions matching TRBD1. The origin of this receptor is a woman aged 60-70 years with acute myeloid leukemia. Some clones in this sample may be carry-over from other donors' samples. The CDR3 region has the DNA TGTGCCAGCAGCCCCCGGGGACAGAGCAACACCGGGGAGCTGTTTTTT. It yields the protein CASSPRGQSNTGELFF.